This TCR beta chain was documented in a study of cytomegalovirus exposure and HLA in healthy donors. Concerning this clone: The antigen is not known.

Germline V gene lookup returns CDR1 MNHEY and CDR2 SMNVEV (reference sequence). The V end lost 4 bases, the J end lost 0 bases, and 16 bases lay between the germline ends. This CDR3 comprises 18 residues. Study-level results: Reports described diagnosis of cytomegalovirus status by the classifier as highly specific and sensitive.

TCRdb's table, derived via immunoSEQ multiplex PCR, lists solely in-frame clones and lacks some. The top ten clones hold around 1.2% of a sample with 240,000 or so clones, 75% to 90% of them seen once. Sequenced sample: PBMCs. This chain uses TRBV27 with TRBJ2-6, with TRBD1 as a possible D gene (6 bases). This TCR derives from a woman in her thirties in good health and CMV-seropositive. This CDR3 is CASSSLQGPSSGANVLTF. The CDR3 DNA is TGTGCCAGCAGTTCCCTACAGGGACCCTCCTCTGGGGCCAACGTCCTGACTTTC.